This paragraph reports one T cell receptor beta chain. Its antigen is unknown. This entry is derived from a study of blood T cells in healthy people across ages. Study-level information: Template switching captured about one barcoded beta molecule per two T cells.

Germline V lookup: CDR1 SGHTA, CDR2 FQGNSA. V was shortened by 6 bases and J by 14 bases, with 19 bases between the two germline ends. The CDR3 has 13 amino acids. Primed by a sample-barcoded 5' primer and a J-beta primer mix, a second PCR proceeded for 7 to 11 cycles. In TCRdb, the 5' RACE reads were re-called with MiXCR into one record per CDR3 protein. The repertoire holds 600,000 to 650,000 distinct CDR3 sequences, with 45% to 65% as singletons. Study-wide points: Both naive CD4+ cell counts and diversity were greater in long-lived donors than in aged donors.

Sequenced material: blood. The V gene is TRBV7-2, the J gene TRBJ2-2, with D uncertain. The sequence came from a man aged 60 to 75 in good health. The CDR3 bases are TGTGCCAGCAGTCGCGGACGGACCGAGATACTGTTTTTT. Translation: CASSRGRTEILFF.